The 26 T cell receptor beta chains below all came from one sample that was sequenced in a study of CXCR3-negative and CXCR3-positive naive CD8 T cells. cDNA libraries for TRB were generated by 5' RACE incorporating UMI labels. Using the 5' RACE reads, TCRdb records one entry per CDR3 protein without DNA. In all, the sample yields around 40,000 distinct CDR3 sequences. Material: naive CXCR3- CD8+ T cells from blood. This sample's subset: CD45RO-CCR7+CD27+CD95- naive CD8+ T cells lacking CXCR3 (TNR3-). All receptors derive from a human donor in good health. Some clones in this sample may be carry-over from other donors' samples.

The CDR3 region is CSAIPGGPSNTGELFF. The rearrangement uses TRBV20-1 and TRBJ2-2; TCRdb reports TRBD1, a call that lacks DNA to check it against. Germline loops: CDR1 DFQATT, CDR2 SNEGSKA (reference sequence). The CDR3 loop spans 16 amino acids.

The gene calls are TRBV14 and TRBJ2-1. The germline V gene encodes CDR1 SGHDN and CDR2 FVKESK. There are 15 residues in the CDR3. The CDR3: CASSHALGGINEQFF.

The chain carries TRBV5-1 and TRBJ1-2. The CDR3 is made up of 16 amino acids. From germline, CDR1 is SGHRS and CDR2 YFSETQ. The CDR3 loop reads CASSLAGTGENYGYTF.

V usage is TRBV29-1 and J usage is TRBJ2-2; TCRdb's D call of TRBD1 is untestable without DNA. CDR1 and CDR2 (germline): SQVTM, ANQGSEA. CDR3 length: 14 residues. CDR3 amino acids: CSVLGQTNTGELFF.

The chain employs TRBV29-1 and TRBJ2-7. The CDR3 length is 12 residues. The germline gives CDR1 SQVTM, CDR2 ANQGSEA. This chain's CDR3 is CSVDGQSYEQYF.

The gene calls are TRBV4-3 and TRBJ2-7; without DNA, the TCRdb call of TRBD1 cannot be checked. CDR3 length: 14 amino acids. Germline CDR1 LGHNA, CDR2 YSLEER. CDR3 region: CASSQGQGFYEQYF.

This clonotype registers medium-sized by frequency. This chain connects TRBV7-2 to TRBJ2-1. The germline V gene has CDR1 SGHTA and CDR2 FQGNSA. The CDR3 is 15 amino acids. The CDR3 here is CASSFTTSSYNEQFF.

The chain is built from TRBV29-1 and TRBJ2-7. There are 12 residues in the CDR3. Germline V gene data show CDR1 as SQVTM and CDR2 as ANQGSEA. This CDR3 is CSAGGDSYEQYF.

The chain's CDR3 is CASSYTNYGYTF. The chain links TRBV6-2 or TRBV6-3 to TRBJ1-2. The CDR3 extends over 12 amino acids. The V gene's germline CDR1 is MNHEY and CDR2 SVGEGT.

CDR3 region: CASSVAGGGTGELFF. The rearrangement links TRBV12-3 or TRBV12-4 to TRBJ2-2; TCRdb's D call of TRBD2 is untestable without DNA. CDR3 length equals 15 residues.

The V and J genes are TRBV21-1 and TRBJ2-3; TCRdb returns TRBD1, unconfirmable since there is no DNA. TRBV21-1 is listed as a pseudogene. This CDR3 spans 14 amino acids. This CDR3 reads CASSKIPRGDTQYF.

The chain has TRBV7-6 and TRBJ2-7; the D call of TRBD2 rests on TCRdb alone, since no DNA is present to check it. Per the germline V gene, CDR1 is SGHVS and CDR2 is FNYEAQ. This CDR3 has 14 residues. The CDR3 loop reads CASSLRTSAYEQYF.

The chain combines TRBV11-3 with TRBJ2-1; absent DNA, TCRdb's TRBD2 call cannot be checked. CDR3 size: 16 residues. CDR1 and CDR2 from the germline V gene are SGHNT and YENEEA. CDR3 in amino acids: CASSPRTSGVSNEQFF.

The chain couples TRBV6-6 to TRBJ2-4; as DNA is missing, the TRBD1 call by TCRdb cannot be tested. The CDR3 loop spans 16 amino acids. Germline assignment: CDR1 MNHNY and CDR2 SVGAGI (reference sequence). This CDR3 is CASSSWGENPKNIQYF.

The chain couples TRBV28 to TRBJ2-3. The length of the CDR3 is 12 residues. Germline assignment: CDR1 MDHEN and CDR2 SYDVKM. The CDR3 region is CASSAYTDTKYF.

J is TRBJ2-7 and V is TRBV5-5. Germline V CDR1 and CDR2: SGHKS, YYEKEE (reference sequence). This CDR3 comprises 13 residues. The CDR3 loop is CASSLWESYEQYF.

This chain's CDR3 is CASSFSGSGGELFF. The V call is TRBV7-6, the J call TRBJ2-2; the TCRdb D gene call, TRBD1, has no DNA to confirm it. The CDR3 is made up of 14 amino acids. CDR1 and CDR2 (germline): SGHVS, FNYEAQ.

The chain combines TRBV4-1 with TRBJ1-1; TCRdb designates TRBD1, a call that cannot be tested without DNA. The CDR3 runs to 16 residues. CDR1 is MGHRA, CDR2 YSYEKL, per germline. CDR3 residues: CASSQEREGGNTEAFF.

The V call is TRBV12-3 or TRBV12-4, the J call TRBJ2-5. The CDR3 length is 12 residues. CDR3 loop: CASSLTFETQYF.

The chain links TRBV29-1 to TRBJ2-3. The CDR3 spans 12 residues. CDR1 SQVTM and CDR2 ANQGSEA come from the germline V gene. The CDR3: CSVEDLPHTQYF.

V usage is TRBV29-1 and J usage is TRBJ1-5; the D call from TCRdb, TRBD1, cannot be confirmed without DNA. Germline CDR1 SQVTM, CDR2 ANQGSEA. This CDR3 spans 11 amino acids. The CDR3 here is CSVEDRAGVHF.

The gene calls are TRBV7-9 and TRBJ1-1. Germline-derived CDR1 and CDR2 are SEHNR and FQNEAQ (reference sequence). The length of the CDR3 is 13 residues. The CDR3 loop reads CASSSIQGTEAFF. Based on the CDR3 plus reference TRBV7-9 and TRBJ1-1, the full variable domain is DTGVSQNPRHKITKRGQNVTFRCDPISEHNRLYWYRQTLGQGPEFLTYFQNEAQLEKSRLLSDRFSAERPKGSFSTLEIQRTEQGDSAMYLCASSSIQGTEAFFGQGTRLTVV.

The chain carries TRBV25-1 and TRBJ2-2; TCRdb names TRBD1, which stays unverified in the absence of DNA. The germline V gene encodes CDR1 MGHDK and CDR2 SYGVNS. CDR3 length equals 18 residues. CDR3 residues: CASSGLGQATINTGELFF.

The chain recombines TRBV6-6 with TRBJ2-5. Germline V lookup: CDR1 MNHNY, CDR2 SVGAGI (reference sequence). The CDR3 loop spans 13 amino acids. The CDR3: CASSYGNGETQYF.

This chain joins TRBV7-9 and TRBJ2-5; TCRdb gives TRBD2 as the D gene, but with no DNA this cannot be confirmed. Per germline, CDR1 SEHNR and CDR2 FQNEAQ (reference sequence). The CDR3 has 14 residues. The CDR3 region is CASSLRGGEETQYF.

The V and J genes are TRBV4-2 and TRBJ2-7; TCRdb designates TRBD1, a call that cannot be tested without DNA. The CDR3 covers 15 residues. The germline gives CDR1 LGHNA, CDR2 YNFKEQ. CDR3 sequence: CASSPPYREMREQYF.